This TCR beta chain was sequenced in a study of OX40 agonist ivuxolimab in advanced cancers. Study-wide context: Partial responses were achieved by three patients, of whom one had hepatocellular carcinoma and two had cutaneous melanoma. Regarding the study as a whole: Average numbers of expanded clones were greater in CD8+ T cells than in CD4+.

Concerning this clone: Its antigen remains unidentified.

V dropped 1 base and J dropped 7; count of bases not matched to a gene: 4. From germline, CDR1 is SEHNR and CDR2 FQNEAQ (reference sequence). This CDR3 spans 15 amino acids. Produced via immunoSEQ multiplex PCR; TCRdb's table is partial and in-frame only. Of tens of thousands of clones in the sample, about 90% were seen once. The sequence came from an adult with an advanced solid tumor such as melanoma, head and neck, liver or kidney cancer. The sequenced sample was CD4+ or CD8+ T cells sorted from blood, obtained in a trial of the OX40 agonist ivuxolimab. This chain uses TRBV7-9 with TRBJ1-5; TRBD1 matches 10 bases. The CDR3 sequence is CASSLGDRGEQPQHF. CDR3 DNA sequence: TGTGCCAGCAGCTTAGGGGACAGGGGCGAACAGCCCCAGCATTTT.